The entry below describes one T cell receptor beta chain. TCRdb keeps only in-frame clones here, not all; method: immunoSEQ multiplex PCR. The sample consists of under 300,000 clones, roughly 90% of them appearing once. The source of the sample is a study of blood T cell repertoires in COVID-19. Across the whole study: Sites in the United States, Italy and Spain provided acute and convalescent COVID-19 samples. T cells, B-cell-depleted T cells, or PBMCs provided the cDNA or gDNA that served as material.

Deletions cut 3 bases from V and 1 base from J, with 14 bases between. The CDR3 consists of 16 residues. Germline V gives CDR1 SGHRS, CDR2 YFSETQ. The sequence was collected from a woman in her twenties or thirties with acute or convalescent COVID-19. The chain is built from TRBV5-1 and TRBJ2-1; D not resolved. Material for sequencing was peripheral blood. The CDR3 sequence: CASSSSASGSYNEQFF. The CDR3 DNA is TGCGCCAGCAGCTCCTCGGCTAGTGGGTCCTACAATGAGCAGTTCTTC.